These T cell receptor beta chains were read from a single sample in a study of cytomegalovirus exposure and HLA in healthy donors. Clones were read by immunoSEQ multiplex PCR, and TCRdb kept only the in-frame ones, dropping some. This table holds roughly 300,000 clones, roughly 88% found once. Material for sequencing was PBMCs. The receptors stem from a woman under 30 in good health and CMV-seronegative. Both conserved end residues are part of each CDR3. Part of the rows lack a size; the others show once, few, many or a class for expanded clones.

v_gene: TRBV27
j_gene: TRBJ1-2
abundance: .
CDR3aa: CASRARGQASLAMMYTF

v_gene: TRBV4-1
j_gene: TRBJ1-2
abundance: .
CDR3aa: CASSQLGTRANYGYTF

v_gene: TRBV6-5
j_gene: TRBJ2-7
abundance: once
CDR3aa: CASSYSTGWVYEQYF

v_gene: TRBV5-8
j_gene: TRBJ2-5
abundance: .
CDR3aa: CASSSTAPDSQETQYF

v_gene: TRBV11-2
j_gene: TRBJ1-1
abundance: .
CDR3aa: CASSTTWTVTEAFF

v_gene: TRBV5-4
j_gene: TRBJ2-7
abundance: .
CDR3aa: CASSLASSGSFHEQYF

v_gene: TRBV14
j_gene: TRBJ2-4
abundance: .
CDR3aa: CASSDTGFGNIQYF

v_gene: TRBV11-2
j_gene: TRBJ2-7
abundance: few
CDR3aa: CASSRDRFEQYF

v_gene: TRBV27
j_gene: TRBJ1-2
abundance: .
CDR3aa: CASSPGQGIRANYGYTF

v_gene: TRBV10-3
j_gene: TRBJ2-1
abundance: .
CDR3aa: CATAGVRYNEQFF

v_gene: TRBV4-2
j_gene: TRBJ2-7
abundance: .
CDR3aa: CASSPNEGRYEQYF

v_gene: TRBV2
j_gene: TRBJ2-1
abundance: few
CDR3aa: CASRTSFSYNEQFF

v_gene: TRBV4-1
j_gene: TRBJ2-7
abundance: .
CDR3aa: CASSQVIGGLGYNEQYF

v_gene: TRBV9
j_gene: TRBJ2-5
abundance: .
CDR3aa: CASSVGGAWETQYF

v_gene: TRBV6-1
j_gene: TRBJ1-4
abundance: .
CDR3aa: CASSEQSNEKLFF

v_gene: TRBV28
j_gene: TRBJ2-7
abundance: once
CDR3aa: CASSLRVTGGNLASYEQYF

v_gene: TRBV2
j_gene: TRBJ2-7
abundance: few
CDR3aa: CASSGQGIREQYF

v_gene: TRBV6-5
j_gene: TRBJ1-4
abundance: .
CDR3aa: CASTDREANEKLFF

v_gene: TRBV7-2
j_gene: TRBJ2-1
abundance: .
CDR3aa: CASSSGTGINNEQFF

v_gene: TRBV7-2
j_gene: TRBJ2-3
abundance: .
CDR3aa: CASSLESSGRPDTQYF

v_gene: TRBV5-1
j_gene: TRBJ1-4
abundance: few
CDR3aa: CASSTPDPEELFF

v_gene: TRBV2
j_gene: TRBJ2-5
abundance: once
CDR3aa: CASSERGRGETQYF

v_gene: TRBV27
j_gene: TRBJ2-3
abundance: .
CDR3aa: CASSLREARTDTQYF

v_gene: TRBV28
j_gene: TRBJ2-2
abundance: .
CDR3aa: CASSWGVGELFF

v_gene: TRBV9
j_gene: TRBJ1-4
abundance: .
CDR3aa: CASSVGLPGSGATNEKLFF

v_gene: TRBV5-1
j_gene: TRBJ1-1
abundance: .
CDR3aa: CASSLLYRGSLLNTEAFF

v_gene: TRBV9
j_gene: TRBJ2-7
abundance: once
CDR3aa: CASSRGQGDYEQYF

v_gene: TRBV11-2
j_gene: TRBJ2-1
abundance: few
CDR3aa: CASSPVGGSYNEQFF

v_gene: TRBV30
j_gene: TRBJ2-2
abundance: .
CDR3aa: CAWSAGVNTGELFF

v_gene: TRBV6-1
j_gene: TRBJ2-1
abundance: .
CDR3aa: CASSDPSGTGSTNEQFF